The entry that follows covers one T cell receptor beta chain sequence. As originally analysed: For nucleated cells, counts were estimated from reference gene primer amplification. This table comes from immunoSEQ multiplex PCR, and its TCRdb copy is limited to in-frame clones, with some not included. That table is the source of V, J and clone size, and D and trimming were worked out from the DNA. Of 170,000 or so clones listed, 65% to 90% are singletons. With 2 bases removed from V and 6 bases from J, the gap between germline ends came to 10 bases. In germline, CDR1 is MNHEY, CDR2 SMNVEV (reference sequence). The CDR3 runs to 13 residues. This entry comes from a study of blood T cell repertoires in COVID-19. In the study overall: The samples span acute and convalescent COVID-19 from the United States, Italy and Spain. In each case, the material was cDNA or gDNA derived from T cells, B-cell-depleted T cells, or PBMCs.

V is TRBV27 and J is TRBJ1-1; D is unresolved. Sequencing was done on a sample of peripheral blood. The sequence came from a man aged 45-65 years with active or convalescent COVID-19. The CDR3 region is CASSLASSAEAFF. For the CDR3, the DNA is TGTGCCAGCAGTTTAGCCAGCAGCGCTGAAGCTTTCTTT.